A selection of T cell receptor beta chains follows, all from one sample in a study of T cell responses to AZD1222 COVID-19 vaccine. Libraries were prepared by immunoSEQ multiplex PCR; TCRdb keeps only in-frame clonotypes and omits some of them. The top ten hold 1.6% of the sample, which has approximately 180,000 clones, approximately 88% seen once. The sample here was peripheral blood, taken on day 0 of AZD1222 vaccination. These TCRs come from an adult in good health. Both conserved end residues are part of each CDR3. Each record gives: CDR3 DNA, CDR3 protein, D gene, V gene, clone size, J gene. The D gene is left open where the match is weak. Some rows mark clone size as missing; the rest say once, few, many or name a class of expanded clone.

cdr3_nt: TGCGCCAGCACCCGAGGAGGGACCCCCTACAATGAGCAGTTCTTC
cdr3_aa: CASTRGGTPYNEQFF
d_call: .
v_call: TRBV5-1
clone_size: .
j_call: TRBJ2-1

cdr3_nt: TGTGCCAGCACCCAGGGGAACTCTGGAAACACCATATATTTT
cdr3_aa: CASTQGNSGNTIYF
d_call: .
v_call: TRBV28
clone_size: .
j_call: TRBJ1-3

cdr3_nt: TGTGCCAGCAGCCCACAAACAGGGGGCACAGATACGCAGTATTTT
cdr3_aa: CASSPQTGGTDTQYF
d_call: TRBD1
v_call: TRBV7-2
clone_size: once
j_call: TRBJ2-3

cdr3_nt: TGCAGCGTTCGGGTGACAGATACGCAGTATTTT
cdr3_aa: CSVRVTDTQYF
d_call: .
v_call: TRBV29-1
clone_size: .
j_call: TRBJ2-3

cdr3_nt: TGTGCCAGCAGTACATTGGGGTCCGCCTACAATGAGCAGTTCTTC
cdr3_aa: CASSTLGSAYNEQFF
d_call: .
v_call: TRBV6-5
clone_size: .
j_call: TRBJ2-1

cdr3_nt: TGTGCCAGCAGCCGCCGGCAAACGGGGGGTGCCACCGGGGAGCTGTTTTTT
cdr3_aa: CASSRRQTGGATGELFF
d_call: TRBD2
v_call: TRBV11-2
clone_size: .
j_call: TRBJ2-2

cdr3_nt: TGTGCCAGCAGCTTTTTGTCGAACACTGAAGCTTTCTTT
cdr3_aa: CASSFLSNTEAFF
d_call: .
v_call: TRBV7-9
clone_size: .
j_call: TRBJ1-1

cdr3_nt: TGTGCCAGTAGTAGGGACTTCAGCTCCTACAATGAGCAGTTCTTC
cdr3_aa: CASSRDFSSYNEQFF
d_call: .
v_call: TRBV19
clone_size: .
j_call: TRBJ2-1

cdr3_nt: TGTGCCAGCAGCTTGTTTTTGGTGACCTCCGATACGCAGTATTTT
cdr3_aa: CASSLFLVTSDTQYF
d_call: .
v_call: TRBV5-6
clone_size: .
j_call: TRBJ2-3

cdr3_nt: TGTGCCAGCTCACCCACTGAGAACTATGGCTACACCTTC
cdr3_aa: CASSPTENYGYTF
d_call: .
v_call: TRBV18
clone_size: .
j_call: TRBJ1-2

cdr3_nt: TGTGCCAGTAGTTACTATATTCCGGTGGTGCCGGGGCTCTCTGGAAACACCATATATTTT
cdr3_aa: CASSYYIPVVPGLSGNTIYF
d_call: .
v_call: TRBV19
clone_size: .
j_call: TRBJ1-3

cdr3_nt: TGTGCCAGCAGTAAACTAGCGCAAACCTACAATGAGCAGTTCTTC
cdr3_aa: CASSKLAQTYNEQFF
d_call: TRBD2
v_call: TRBV6-5
clone_size: .
j_call: TRBJ2-1

cdr3_nt: TGTGCCAGCAGTACGGGACAGGGGAACACCGGGGAGCTGTTTTTT
cdr3_aa: CASSTGQGNTGELFF
d_call: TRBD1
v_call: TRBV6-1
clone_size: .
j_call: TRBJ2-2